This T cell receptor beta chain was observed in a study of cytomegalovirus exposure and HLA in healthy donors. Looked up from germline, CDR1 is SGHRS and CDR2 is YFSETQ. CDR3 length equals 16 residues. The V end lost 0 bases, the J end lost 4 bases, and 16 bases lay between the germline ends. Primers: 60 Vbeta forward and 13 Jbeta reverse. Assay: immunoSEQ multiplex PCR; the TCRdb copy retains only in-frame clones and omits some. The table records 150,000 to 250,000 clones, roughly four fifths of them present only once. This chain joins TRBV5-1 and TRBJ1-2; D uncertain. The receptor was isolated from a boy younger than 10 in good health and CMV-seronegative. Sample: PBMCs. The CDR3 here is CASSLDGRRELYGYTF. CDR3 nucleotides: TGCGCCAGCAGCTTGGATGGCAGGAGGGAACTCTATGGCTACACCTTC.